This paragraph reports one T cell receptor (beta chain). Measured with immunoSEQ multiplex PCR; TCRdb has only the in-frame clones, and not every one. The table lists roughly 68,000 clones, 83% of them singletons. This sample was included in a study of control samples from healthy donors and cancer patients. The germline V gene encodes CDR1 SEHNR and CDR2 FQNEAQ (reference sequence). The V end lost 7 bases, the J end lost 2 bases, and 15 bases lay between the germline ends. This CDR3 is built from 14 residues. The sample taken for sequencing was blood. The TCR was taken from a man between 60 and 70 years old in good health. This chain connects TRBV7-9 to TRBJ2-7; D possibly uses TRBD1 or TRBD2 (5 bases each). The CDR3 region has the DNA TGTGCCAGCACATCCCCCGGGGCAACCTACGAGCAGTACTTC. Translation: CASTSPGATYEQYF.